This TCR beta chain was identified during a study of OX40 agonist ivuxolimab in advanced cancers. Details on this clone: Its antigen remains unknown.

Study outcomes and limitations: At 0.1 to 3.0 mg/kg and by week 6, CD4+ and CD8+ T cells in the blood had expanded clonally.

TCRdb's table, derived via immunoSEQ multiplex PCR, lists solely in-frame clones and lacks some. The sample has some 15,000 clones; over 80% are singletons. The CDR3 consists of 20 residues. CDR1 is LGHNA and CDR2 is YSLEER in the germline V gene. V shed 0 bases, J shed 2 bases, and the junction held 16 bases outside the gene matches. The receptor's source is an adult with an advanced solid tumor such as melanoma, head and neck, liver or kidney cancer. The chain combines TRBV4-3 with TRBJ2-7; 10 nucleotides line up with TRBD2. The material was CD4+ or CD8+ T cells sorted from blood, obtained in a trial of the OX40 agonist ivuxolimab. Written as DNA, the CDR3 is TGCGCCAGCAGCCAAGATGTTTTTGGGCTAGCGGGGGAATCAACCTACGAGCAGTACTTC. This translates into CASSQDVFGLAGESTYEQYF.